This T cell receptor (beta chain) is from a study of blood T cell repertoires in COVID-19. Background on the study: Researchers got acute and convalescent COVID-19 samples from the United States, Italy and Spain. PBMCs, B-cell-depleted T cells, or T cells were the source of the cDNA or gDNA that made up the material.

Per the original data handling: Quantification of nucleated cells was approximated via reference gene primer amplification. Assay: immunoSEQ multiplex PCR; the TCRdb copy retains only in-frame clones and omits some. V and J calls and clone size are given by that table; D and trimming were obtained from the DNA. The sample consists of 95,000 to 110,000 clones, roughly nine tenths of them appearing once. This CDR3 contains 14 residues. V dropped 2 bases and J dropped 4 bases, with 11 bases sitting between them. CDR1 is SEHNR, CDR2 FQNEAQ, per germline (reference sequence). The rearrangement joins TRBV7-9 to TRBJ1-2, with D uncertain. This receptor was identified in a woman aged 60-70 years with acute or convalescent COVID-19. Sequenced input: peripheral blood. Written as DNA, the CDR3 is TGTGCCAGCAGCTTAAATGAAGCTTCCTATGGCTACACCTTC. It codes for CASSLNEASYGYTF.